This T cell receptor (beta chain) is from a study of T-cell reconstitution after alpha-beta-depleted transplantation in children. The study, taken as a whole, reports: T-cell counts and diversity at one year post-transplant came mainly from newly produced T cells. Surviving recipient T cells and thymic progenitors produced the high day-60 TCRbeta diversity seen in some patients. About two months after transplant, alpha-beta T cells reportedly came from several hundred expanded graft clones.

CDR1 MDHEN and CDR2 SYDVKM come from the germline V gene. Germline trimming cut 5 bases from V and 1 base from J; bases unmatched to any gene: 7. The CDR3 runs 16 residues. Unique molecular identifiers were used in preparing the TCRbeta library. TCRdb reanalysed the PCR reads using MiXCR and keeps one entry per CDR3 protein. The data hold about a million distinct CDR3 sequences, with around 30% observed a single time. Of note for this clonotype: Antigen: not known.

The receptor was derived from a boy under three years old who had a stem cell transplant for SCID, so the T cells may come from the graft donor. The source was PBMCs, mostly from graft donor cells, collected 360 days after TCRalphabeta/CD19-depleted stem cell transplant. V and J are TRBV28 and TRBJ2-5, with 10 bases lining up with TRBD1. The CDR3 nucleotides are TGTGCCAGCAGTCCGGACAGGGGGGGTTTCCAAGAGACCCAGTACTTC. This translates into CASSPDRGGFQETQYF. Together with reference TRBV28 and TRBJ2-5, the CDR3 gives the full variable domain: DVKVTQSSRYLVKRTGEKVFLECVQDMDHENMFWYRQDPGLGLRLIYFSYDVKMKEKGDIPEGYSVSREKKERFSLILESASTNQTSMYLCASSPDRGGFQETQYFGPGTRLLVL.